This T cell receptor (beta chain) came from a study of cytomegalovirus exposure and HLA in healthy donors. 13 Jbeta primers and 60 Vbeta primers were used for the PCR. Profiling relied on immunoSEQ multiplex PCR, and the TCRdb table lists in-frame clones only, not all of them. There are about 130,000 clones in the sample; 15% to 20% occur only once, and approximately 2.9% lies in the top ten. The trim removed 2 bases at V and 7 bases at J, leaving 13 bases unmatched. In germline, CDR1 is SGHVS, CDR2 FQNEAQ. The CDR3 runs 18 residues. This clone appeared once. The specimen sequenced was PBMCs. The sequence was obtained from a female donor in good health and CMV-seropositive. The chain carries TRBV7-8 and TRBJ2-2; 10 bases are shared with TRBD2. CDR3 protein: CASSLSFSGRRRGGELFF. CDR3 nucleotides: TGTGCCAGCAGCTTATCGTTTAGCGGGAGGCGCAGGGGCGGGGAGCTGTTTTTT.